This T cell receptor (beta chain) was retrieved from a study of shared clonotypes between healthy human individuals. Produced via immunoSEQ multiplex PCR; TCRdb's table is partial and in-frame only. Of about 600,000 clones listed, 98% were seen once; the top ten hold approximately 0.33%. Selected positively for CCR7 and CD45RO-negative, naive CD8 cells excluded terminally differentiated effector memory CD45RA+ cells. This TCR was recovered from a man under 40 in good health. The source material was naive CD8+ T cells sorted from blood.

CDR3 in DNA: TGTGCCACCCGACAGGAATCGCACGAGCAGTACTTC. This encodes CATRQESHEQYF. The V call is TRBV7-9, the J call TRBJ2-7, with D perhaps TRBD1 (6 bases). Germline CDR1 and CDR2: SEHNR and FQNEAQ (reference sequence). The CDR3 length is 12 residues. Trimming took off 10 bases at V and 5 bases at J, with 15 bases between the two ends.